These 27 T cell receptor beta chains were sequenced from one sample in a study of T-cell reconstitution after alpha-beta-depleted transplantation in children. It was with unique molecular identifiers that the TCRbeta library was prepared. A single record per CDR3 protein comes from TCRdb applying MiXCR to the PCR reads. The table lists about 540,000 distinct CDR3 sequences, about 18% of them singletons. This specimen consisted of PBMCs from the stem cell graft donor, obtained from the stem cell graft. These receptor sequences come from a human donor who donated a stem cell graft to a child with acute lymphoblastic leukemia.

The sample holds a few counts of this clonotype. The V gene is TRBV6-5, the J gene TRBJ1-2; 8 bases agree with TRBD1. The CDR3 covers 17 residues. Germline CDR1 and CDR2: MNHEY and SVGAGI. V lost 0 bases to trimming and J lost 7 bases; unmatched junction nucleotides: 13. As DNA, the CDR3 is TGTGCCAGCAGTTACTCGAACCCTCGGACAGGGCATAGTGGCTACACCTTC. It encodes CASSYSNPRTGHSGYTF.

CDR3 DNA sequence: TGTGCCAGTAGTATGGGTAGCGGGAGTATTGGGACCCAGTACTTC. Its protein product is CASSMGSGSIGTQYF. The V call is TRBV19, the J call TRBJ2-5; 9 bases are a match to TRBD2. J gave up 7 bases and V 3 bases, and 9 bases lay outside the gene matches. This CDR3 region has 15 residues. Germline CDR1 LNHDA, CDR2 SQIVND (reference sequence).

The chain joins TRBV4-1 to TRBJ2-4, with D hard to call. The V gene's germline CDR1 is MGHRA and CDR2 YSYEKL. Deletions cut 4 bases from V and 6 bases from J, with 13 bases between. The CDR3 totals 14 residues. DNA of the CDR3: TGCGCCAGCAGCCCCCTTGACACGAGAAACATTCAGTACTTC. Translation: CASSPLDTRNIQYF.

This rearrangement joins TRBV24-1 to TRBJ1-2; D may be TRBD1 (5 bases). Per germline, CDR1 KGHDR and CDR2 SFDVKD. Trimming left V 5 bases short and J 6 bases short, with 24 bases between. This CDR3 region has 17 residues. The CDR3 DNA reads TGTGCCACCAGTGCGTCTGGCCTGAGACGGGACCTTAATGGCTACACCTTC. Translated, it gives CATSASGLRRDLNGYTF.

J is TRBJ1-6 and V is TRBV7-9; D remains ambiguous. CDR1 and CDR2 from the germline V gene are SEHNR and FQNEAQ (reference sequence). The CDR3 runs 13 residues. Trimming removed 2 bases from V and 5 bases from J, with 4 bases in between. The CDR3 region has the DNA TGTGCCAGCAGCTTATTTAATAATTCACCCCTCCACTTT. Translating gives CASSLFNNSPLHF.

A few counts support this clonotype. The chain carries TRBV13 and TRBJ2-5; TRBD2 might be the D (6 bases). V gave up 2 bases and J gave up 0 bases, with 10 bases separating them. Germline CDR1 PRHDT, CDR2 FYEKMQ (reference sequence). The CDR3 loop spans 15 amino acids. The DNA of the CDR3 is TGTGCCAGCAGCTTATGGGGGGACTACCAAGAGACCCAGTACTTC. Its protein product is CASSLWGDYQETQYF.

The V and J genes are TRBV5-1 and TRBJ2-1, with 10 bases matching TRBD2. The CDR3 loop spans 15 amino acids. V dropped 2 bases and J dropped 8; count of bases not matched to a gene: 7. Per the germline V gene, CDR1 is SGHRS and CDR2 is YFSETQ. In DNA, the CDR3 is TGCGCCAGCAGCTTCCTAGCGGGAGTTTATCATGAGCAGTTCTTC. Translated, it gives CASSFLAGVYHEQFF.

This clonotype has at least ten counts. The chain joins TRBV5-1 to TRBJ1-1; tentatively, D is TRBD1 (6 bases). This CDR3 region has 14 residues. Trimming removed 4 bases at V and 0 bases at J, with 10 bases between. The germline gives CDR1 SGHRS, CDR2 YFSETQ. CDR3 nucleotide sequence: TGCGCCAGCAGCCAGGGGAGGGTGAACACTGAAGCTTTCTTT. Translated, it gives CASSQGRVNTEAFF.

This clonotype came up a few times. CDR3: CASSFGQGEATDTQYF. The CDR3 region has the DNA TGTGCCAGCAGTTTTGGACAGGGGGAGGCCACAGATACGCAGTATTTT. The rearrangement joins TRBV25-1 to TRBJ2-3; TRBD1 matches 10 bases. The CDR3 is 16 residues long. Germline V gives CDR1 MGHDK, CDR2 SYGVNS. V shed 5 bases and J 2 bases; nucleotides not matched to a gene: 7.

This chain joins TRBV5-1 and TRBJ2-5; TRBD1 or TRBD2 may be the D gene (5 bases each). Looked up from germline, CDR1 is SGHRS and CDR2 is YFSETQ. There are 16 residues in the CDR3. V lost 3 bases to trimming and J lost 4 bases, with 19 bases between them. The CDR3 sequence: CASSSTGTGRAETQYF. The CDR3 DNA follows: TGCGCCAGCAGCTCAACGGGAACAGGCCGAGCAGAGACCCAGTACTTC. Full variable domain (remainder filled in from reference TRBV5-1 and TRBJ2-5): KAGVTQTPRYLIKTRGQQVTLSCSPISGHRSVSWYQQTPGQGLQFLFEYFSETQRNKGNFPGRFSGRQFSNSRSEMNVSTLELGDSALYLCASSSTGTGRAETQYFGPGTRLLVL.

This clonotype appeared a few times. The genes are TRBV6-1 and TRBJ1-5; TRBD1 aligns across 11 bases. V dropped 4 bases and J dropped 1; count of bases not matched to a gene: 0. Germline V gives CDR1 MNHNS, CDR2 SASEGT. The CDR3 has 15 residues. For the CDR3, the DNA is TGTGCCAGCAGTGGGGACAGGGGGAGCAATCAGCCCCAGCATTTT. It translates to CASSGDRGSNQPQHF.

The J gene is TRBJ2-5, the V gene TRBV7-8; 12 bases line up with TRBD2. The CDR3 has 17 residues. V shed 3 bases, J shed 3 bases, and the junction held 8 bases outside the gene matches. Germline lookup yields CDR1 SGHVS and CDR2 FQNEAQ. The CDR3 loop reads CASSFSPTSGRKETQYF. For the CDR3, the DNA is TGTGCCAGCAGCTTTTCCCCAACTAGCGGGAGGAAAGAGACCCAGTACTTC.

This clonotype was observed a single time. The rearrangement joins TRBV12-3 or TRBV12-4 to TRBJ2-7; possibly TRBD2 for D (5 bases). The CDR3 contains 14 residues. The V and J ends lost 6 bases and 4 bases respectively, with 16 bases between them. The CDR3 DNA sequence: TGTGCCAGCAGCCCGCGTGAGGGTAGGTACGAGCAGTACTTC. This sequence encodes CASSPREGRYEQYF.

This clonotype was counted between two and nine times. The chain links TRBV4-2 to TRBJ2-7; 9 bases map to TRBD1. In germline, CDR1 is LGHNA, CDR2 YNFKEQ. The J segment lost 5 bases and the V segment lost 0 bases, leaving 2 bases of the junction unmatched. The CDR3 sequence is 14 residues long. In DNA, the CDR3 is TGTGCCAGCAGCCAAGAATGGACAGGGGACGAGCAGTACTTC. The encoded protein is CASSQEWTGDEQYF.

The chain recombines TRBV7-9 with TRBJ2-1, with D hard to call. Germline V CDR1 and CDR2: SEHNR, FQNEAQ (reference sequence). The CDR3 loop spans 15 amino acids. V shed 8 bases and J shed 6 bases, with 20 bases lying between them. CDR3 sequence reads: CASLLIAPWRNEQFF. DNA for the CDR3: TGTGCCAGCCTTCTAATAGCCCCCTGGCGCAATGAGCAGTTCTTC.

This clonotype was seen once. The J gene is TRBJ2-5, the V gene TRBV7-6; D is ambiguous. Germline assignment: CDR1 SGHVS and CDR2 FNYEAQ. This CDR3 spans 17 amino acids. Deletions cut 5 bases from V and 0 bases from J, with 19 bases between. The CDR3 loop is CASSPRYTTFDQETQYF. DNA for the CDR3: TGTGCCAGCAGCCCGCGTTATACTACCTTCGACCAAGAGACCCAGTACTTC.

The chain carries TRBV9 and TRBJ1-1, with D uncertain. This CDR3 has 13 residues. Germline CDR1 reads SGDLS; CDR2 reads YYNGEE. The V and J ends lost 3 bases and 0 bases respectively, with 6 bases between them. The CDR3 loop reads CASSGEMNTEAFF. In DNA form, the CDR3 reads TGTGCCAGCAGCGGCGAGATGAACACTGAAGCTTTCTTT.

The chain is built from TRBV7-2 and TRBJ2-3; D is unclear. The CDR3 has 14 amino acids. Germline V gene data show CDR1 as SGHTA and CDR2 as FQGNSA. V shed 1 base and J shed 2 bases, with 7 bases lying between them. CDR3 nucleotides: TGTGCCAGCAGCTTAGAGAAGCTCACAGATACGCAGTATTTT. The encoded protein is CASSLEKLTDTQYF.

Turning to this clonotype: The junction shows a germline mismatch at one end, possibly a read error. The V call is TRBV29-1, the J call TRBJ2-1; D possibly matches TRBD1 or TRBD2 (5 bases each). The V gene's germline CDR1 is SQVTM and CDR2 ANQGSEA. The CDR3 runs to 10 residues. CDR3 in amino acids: CSVPGTRIIF. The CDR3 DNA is TGCAGCGTCCCCGGGACCCGCATAATCTTC.

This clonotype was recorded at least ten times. DNA for the CDR3: TGCAGTGCTAGAACGGGGGGTTTTTTAGGCTACACCTTC. Its protein product is CSARTGGFLGYTF. The genes are TRBV20-1 and TRBJ1-2; weak D call: TRBD1 (5 bases). The CDR3 is 13 amino acids. Looked up from germline, CDR1 is DFQATT and CDR2 is SNEGSKA (reference sequence). Between the trimmed V and J ends, which lost 2 bases and 8 bases, there was a span of 15 bases.

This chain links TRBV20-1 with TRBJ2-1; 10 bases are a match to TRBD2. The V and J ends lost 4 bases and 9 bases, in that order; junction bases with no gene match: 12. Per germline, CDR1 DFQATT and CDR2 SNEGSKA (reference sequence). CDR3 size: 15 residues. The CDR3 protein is CSANSGRTPGVEQFF. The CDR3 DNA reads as TGCAGTGCTAATAGCGGGAGGACGCCGGGCGTTGAGCAGTTCTTC.

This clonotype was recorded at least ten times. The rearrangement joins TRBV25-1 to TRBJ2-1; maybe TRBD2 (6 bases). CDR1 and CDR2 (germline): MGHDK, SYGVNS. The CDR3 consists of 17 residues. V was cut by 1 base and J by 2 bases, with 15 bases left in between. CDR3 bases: TGTGCCAGCAGTGAATTGGGTAGCCTAGCGACCTACAATGAGCAGTTCTTC. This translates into CASSELGSLATYNEQFF.

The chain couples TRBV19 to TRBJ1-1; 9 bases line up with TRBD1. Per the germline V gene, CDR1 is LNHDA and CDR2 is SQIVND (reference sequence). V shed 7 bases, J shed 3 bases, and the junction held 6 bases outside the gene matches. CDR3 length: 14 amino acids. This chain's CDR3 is CASNPQGAHTEAFF. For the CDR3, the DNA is TGTGCCAGTAACCCACAGGGGGCCCACACTGAAGCTTTCTTT.

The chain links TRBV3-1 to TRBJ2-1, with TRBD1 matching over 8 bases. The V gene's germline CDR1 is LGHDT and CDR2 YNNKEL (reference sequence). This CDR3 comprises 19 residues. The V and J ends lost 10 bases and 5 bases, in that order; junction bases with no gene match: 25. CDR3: CATSQYLDRVKPVDNEQFF. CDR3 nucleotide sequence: TGTGCCACCTCCCAATATCTGGACAGGGTTAAGCCAGTAGACAATGAGCAGTTCTTC.

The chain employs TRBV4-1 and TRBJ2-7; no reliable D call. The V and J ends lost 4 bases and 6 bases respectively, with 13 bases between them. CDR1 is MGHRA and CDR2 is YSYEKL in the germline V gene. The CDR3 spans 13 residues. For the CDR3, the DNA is TGCGCCAGCAGCCCGATTGGCCGGGTCGAGCAGTACTTC. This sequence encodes CASSPIGRVEQYF.

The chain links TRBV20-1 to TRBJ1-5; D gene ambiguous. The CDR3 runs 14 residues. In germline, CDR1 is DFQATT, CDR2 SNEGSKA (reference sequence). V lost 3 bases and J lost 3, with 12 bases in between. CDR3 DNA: TGCAGTGCTAGGGTCCGGCAGGCCAATCAGCCCCAGCATTTT. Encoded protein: CSARVRQANQPQHF.

The CDR3 here is CASSVVRHPYTEAFF. As DNA, the CDR3 is TGTGCCAGCAGCGTAGTGAGACATCCATACACTGAAGCTTTCTTT. The chain recombines TRBV9 with TRBJ1-1; D not resolved. This CDR3 contains 15 residues. CDR1 and CDR2 (germline): SGDLS, YYNGEE. The ends were cut back, 0 bases at V and 3 bases at J, with 12 bases in the middle.